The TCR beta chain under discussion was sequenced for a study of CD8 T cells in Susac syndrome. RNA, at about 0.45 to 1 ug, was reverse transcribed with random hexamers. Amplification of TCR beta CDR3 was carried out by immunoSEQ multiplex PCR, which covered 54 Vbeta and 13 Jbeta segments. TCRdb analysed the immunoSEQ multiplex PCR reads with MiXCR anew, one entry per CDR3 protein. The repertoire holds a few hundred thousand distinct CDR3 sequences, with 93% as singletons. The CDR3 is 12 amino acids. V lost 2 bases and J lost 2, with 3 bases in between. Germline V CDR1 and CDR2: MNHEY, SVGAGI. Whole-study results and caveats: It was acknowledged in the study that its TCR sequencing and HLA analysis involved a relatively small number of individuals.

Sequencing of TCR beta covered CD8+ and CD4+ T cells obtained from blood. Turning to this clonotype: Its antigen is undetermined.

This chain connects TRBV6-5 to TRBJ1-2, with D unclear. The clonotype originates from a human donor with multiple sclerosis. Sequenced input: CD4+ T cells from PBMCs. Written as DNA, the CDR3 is TGTGCCAGCAGTTACAGCAACTATGGCTACACCTTC. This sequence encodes CASSYSNYGYTF.